This T cell receptor (beta chain) appears in the sequencing data of a study of T cell repertoires in cytomegalovirus infection. About the study: The public TCR beta signatures pointed to both CMV infection and matching HLA type.

Concerning this clonotype: Its specificity is unknown.

The CDR3 runs to 12 residues. V dropped 5 bases and J dropped 7 bases, with 14 bases sitting between them. Germline V gives CDR1 SQVTM, CDR2 ANQGSEA. Study results and caveats: Identification of carriers of CMV plus the relevant HLA was performed using cumulative public TCR beta family frequency. There were HLA-C-restricted CMV-specific TCR beta clonotypes dominating the ex vivo response.

TCRdb independently ran MiXCR on the reads; one entry per CDR3 protein. The data show around 450,000 distinct CDR3 sequences, roughly 12% seen once. The rearrangement links TRBV29-1 to TRBJ2-5; the D is unclear. The specimen sequenced was PBMCs. The TCR sequence derives from a human donor in good health (CMV status not recorded). Some clones in this sample may be carry-over from other donors' samples. The CDR3 region has the DNA TGCAGCGTTACCTACAGTGTGGGGACCCAGTACTTC. This encodes CSVTYSVGTQYF.